What follows are 9 T cell receptor beta chains derived from one specimen sequenced in a study of cytotoxic CD8 clonotypes in ibrutinib-treated CLL (dated by TCRdb to the early 2020s). Receptors were amplified or captured by the immunoSEQ multiplex PCR assay. TCRdb re-hosts the immuneACCESS table, in-frame sequences only. Its copies lack some clones; in the studies checked, an unresolved V gene accounts for under half of them, and the cause for the rest is not known. The sample data list approximately 330,000 clones, and approximately 80% of these were observed just once. Of the sample, over 5% is held by the ten largest clones. The sample consisted of PBMCs, taken before ibrutinib treatment. The receptors here all came from a human donor with chronic lymphocytic leukemia.

The chain links TRBV6-5 to TRBJ2-5, with 8 bases that match TRBD1. V gave up 4 bases and J gave up 5 bases; unmatched junction bases: 3. Germline V CDR1 and CDR2: MNHEY, SVGAGI. The CDR3 contains 13 residues. In nucleotides, the CDR3 is TGTGCCAGCAGTTCCCGGACAGGGGAGACCCAGTACTTC. Amino acid sequence: CASSSRTGETQYF.

This sequence joins TRBV27 and TRBJ1-1; a possible D gene is TRBD1 (5 bases). Trimming removed 3 bases at V and 6 bases at J, with 11 bases between. Germline assignment: CDR1 MNHEY and CDR2 SMNVEV (reference sequence). The CDR3 is 13 amino acids. In DNA, the CDR3 is TGTGCCAGCAGTTTCGGGGGAAGCCCTGAAGCTTTCTTT. It encodes CASSFGGSPEAFF.

This clone was observed a handful of times. The chain links TRBV27 to TRBJ1-5; D may be TRBD1 (5 bases). V was trimmed by 6 bases and J by 5 bases, leaving 11 bases between them. Looked up from germline, CDR1 is MNHEY and CDR2 is SMNVEV (reference sequence). The CDR3 runs to 13 residues. The CDR3 DNA follows: TGTGCCAGCAGCATAGGGGTGGATCAGCCCCAGCATTTT. Protein: CASSIGVDQPQHF.

The CDR3 region is CASSSDRNQPQHF. CDR3 sequence (DNA): TGTGCCAGCAGTTCCGACAGGAATCAGCCCCAGCATTTT. This chain joins TRBV27 and TRBJ1-5; weak D call: TRBD1 (6 bases). Per the germline V gene, CDR1 is MNHEY and CDR2 is SMNVEV (reference sequence). Trimming shortened V by 4 bases and J by 4 bases, and 8 bases separated the two germline ends. This CDR3 has 13 amino acids.

This clone was found once. This chain uses TRBV9 with TRBJ2-3; D is uncertain. Per the germline V gene, CDR1 is SGDLS and CDR2 is YYNGEE. Trimming cost V 0 bases and J 0 bases, with 5 bases left between them. This CDR3 is built from 14 residues. CDR3 nucleotides: TGTGCCAGCAGCGTAGATACGAGCACAGATACGCAGTATTTT. Translated, it gives CASSVDTSTDTQYF.

This chain joins TRBV30 and TRBJ1-2; D possibly corresponds to TRBD1 (6 bases). With 4 bases removed from V and 4 bases from J, the gap between germline ends came to 10 bases. CDR1 and CDR2 from the germline V gene are GTSNPN and SVGIG (reference sequence). The CDR3 consists of 12 residues. CDR3 amino acids: CAWTIGGYGYTF. CDR3 DNA sequence: TGTGCCTGGACCATAGGGGGCTATGGCTACACCTTC.

The chain is built from TRBV7-2 and TRBJ1-2; maybe TRBD1 (5 bases). Germline V gene data show CDR1 as SGHTA and CDR2 as FQGNSA. Trimming took off 4 bases at V and 3 bases at J, with 9 bases between the two ends. CDR3 length: 13 amino acids. The CDR3 coding sequence is TGTGCCAGCAGCTCGGGACTACACTATGGCTACACCTTC. Protein sequence: CASSSGLHYGYTF.

This chain uses TRBV5-1 with TRBJ2-3, with TRBD2 matching over 7 bases. Trimming cost V 0 bases and J 6 bases; bases outside gene matches: 13. CDR1 is SGHRS, CDR2 YFSETQ, per germline. This CDR3 contains 17 residues. CDR3: CASSLAVAGATGDTQYF. CDR3 sequence (DNA): TGCGCCAGCAGCTTGGCCGTTGCGGGAGCGACGGGGGATACGCAGTATTTT.

This clone was seen only a few times. The chain has TRBV2 and TRBJ2-3; 9 bases are shared with TRBD2. The CDR3 length is 17 residues. V shed 0 bases, J shed 4 bases, and the junction held 8 bases outside the gene matches. The V gene's germline CDR1 is SNHLY and CDR2 FYNNEI. CDR3 nucleotides: TGTGCCAGCAGTGAAGCGACTAGCGGACGGGGGGCAGATACGCAGTATTTT. Amino acids: CASSEATSGRGADTQYF.